This is a list of T cell receptor beta chains from one sample in a study of blood T cell repertoires in COVID-19. The method was immunoSEQ multiplex PCR; TCRdb's version includes in-frame clones alone and lacks a portion of them. The profile shows about 190,000 clones, less than 90% of them singletons. The sequenced sample consisted of peripheral blood. The receptor source for this set is a man between 65 and 80 years old with active or convalescent COVID-19. Both conserved end residues are part of each CDR3. A D gene is named only where the DNA matches it firmly. Size values are once, few and many counts, or a class for expanded clones, and some rows have none.

V,D,J,size,DNA,CDR3
TRBV18,NA,TRBJ1-2,NA,TGTGCCAGCTCACCAGGGGGCGGCTACACCTTC,CASSPGGGYTF
TRBV13,TRBD1,TRBJ2-6,once,TGTGCCAGCAGCCGGGACAGTCTATCTGGGGCCAACGTCCTGACTTTC,CASSRDSLSGANVLTF
TRBV4-1,NA,TRBJ2-7,NA,TGCGCCAGCAGCCAAGACCCTGACTACGGCGAGCAGTACTTC,CASSQDPDYGEQYF
TRBV28,TRBD1,TRBJ1-6,NA,TGTGCCAGCAGTTTGGGACAGGTGAATTCACCCCTCCACTTT,CASSLGQVNSPLHF
TRBV19,NA,TRBJ2-7,NA,TGTGCCAGTAGTATGCGGCCGACCTACGAGCAGTACTTC,CASSMRPTYEQYF
TRBV3-1/TRBV3-2,NA,TRBJ1-3,NA,TGTGCCAGCAGCCCGAGACCACAGGCCCCTGGAAACACCATATATTTT,CASSPRPQAPGNTIYF
TRBV5-1,NA,TRBJ2-3,NA,TGCGCCAGCAGCTCCTCACGGGTTCCAGATACGCAGTATTTT,CASSSSRVPDTQYF
TRBV7-9,NA,TRBJ1-1,NA,TGTGCCAGCAGCCTAAGAAATTCCATGAACACTGAAGCTTTCTTT,CASSLRNSMNTEAFF
TRBV3-1/TRBV3-2,NA,TRBJ2-2,NA,TGTGCCAGCAGCCAAGTACTACTTAACACCGGGGAGCTGTTTTTT,CASSQVLLNTGELFF
TRBV3-1/TRBV3-2,NA,TRBJ2-1,NA,TGTGCCAGCAGCACTGGAGGAGGCAATGAGCAGTTCTTC,CASSTGGGNEQFF
TRBV20-1,NA,TRBJ2-3,NA,TGCAGTGCTAGTTTAGGGGGAGATCAGCAGTATTTT,CSASLGGDQQYF
TRBV2,NA,TRBJ1-3,NA,TGTGCCAGCAGTGTTAAAGGGGGTTCTGGAAACACCATATATTTT,CASSVKGGSGNTIYF
TRBV23-1,NA,TRBJ1-4,once,TGCGCCAGCAGTCAATCTCCCCATTTACCGGGACTCCCTAATGAAAAACTGTTTTTT,CASSQSPHLPGLPNEKLFF
TRBV29-1,NA,TRBJ2-7,NA,TGCAGCGTTGCCGGTTCCCACTCCTACGAGCAGTACTTC,CSVAGSHSYEQYF
TRBV6-1,NA,TRBJ1-5,NA,TGTGCCAGCAGTGAAGCATCCTCTCTGAGCAATCAGCCCCAGCATTTT,CASSEASSLSNQPQHF
TRBV2,NA,TRBJ2-1,NA,TGTGCCAGCAGTGTATACAATGAGCAGTTCTTC,CASSVYNEQFF
TRBV18,TRBD1,TRBJ2-6,NA,TGTGCCAGCTATAACCTACCGGGACAGCTCTCTGGGGCCAACGTCCTGACTTTC,CASYNLPGQLSGANVLTF
TRBV5-1,TRBD2,TRBJ2-1,few,TGCGCCAGCAGCTCCCCGGGAGGGGTCCCCTACAATGAGCAGTTCTTC,CASSSPGGVPYNEQFF
TRBV4-1,NA,TRBJ2-1,once,TGCGCCAGCAGCCAGAAGCCGGGGTCCGACAATGAGCAGTTCTTC,CASSQKPGSDNEQFF
TRBV27,TRBD2,TRBJ2-5,few,TGTGCCAGCAGTACTGAATTTAGCGGGAGTGGAGAGACCCAGTACTTC,CASSTEFSGSGETQYF
TRBV28,TRBD1,TRBJ2-7,NA,TGTGCCAGCAGTTTGGACAGGGCGCGCGAGCAGTACTTC,CASSLDRAREQYF
TRBV25-1,TRBD2,TRBJ2-5,NA,TGTGCCAGCAGTGACCCTATAGCGGGAGGGGAGACCCAGTACTTC,CASSDPIAGGETQYF
TRBV27,TRBD1,TRBJ2-5,NA,TGTGCCAGCAAAGCACAGGGGTTCCAAGAGACCCAGTACTTC,CASKAQGFQETQYF
TRBV30,NA,TRBJ1-3,few,TGTGCCTGGAGTTCTCCGGGTGCCTTCTCTGGAAACACCATATATTTT,CAWSSPGAFSGNTIYF
TRBV27,NA,TRBJ2-3,once,TGTGCCAGCAGTTCGGGAGGGGGCGGAACAGATACGCAGTATTTT,CASSSGGGGTDTQYF
TRBV19,NA,TRBJ2-1,once,TGTGCCAGTAGTATTCGGGGAAATGAGCAGTTCTTC,CASSIRGNEQFF
TRBV28,NA,TRBJ1-2,NA,TGTGCCAGCAGTCCCGGTACAGGACCCACCTATGGCTACACCTTC,CASSPGTGPTYGYTF
TRBV4-3,TRBD2,TRBJ2-7,NA,TGCGCCAGCAGCCAAGCCAGCGGGAGCTACGAGCAGTACTTC,CASSQASGSYEQYF
TRBV6-5,TRBD1,TRBJ1-2,NA,TGTGCCAGCAGGCGGGACAGGAGATTGGGTGGCTACACCTTC,CASRRDRRLGGYTF
TRBV10-2,NA,TRBJ2-5,NA,TGCGCCAGCAGTGACTCCGGGGGAAGTGGAGAGACCCAGTACTTC,CASSDSGGSGETQYF
TRBV27,TRBD2,TRBJ2-3,NA,TGTGCCAGCTTCGCAAAGCGGGGGGGCACAGATACGCAGTATTTT,CASFAKRGGTDTQYF
TRBV30,NA,TRBJ2-2,NA,TGTGCCTGGAGTGGAATAGCGTCCGGGGAGCTGTTTTTT,CAWSGIASGELFF
TRBV7-2,TRBD2,TRBJ2-7,once,TGTGCCAGCAGCTTAGGGTCGGGACTAGCCCCCTACGAGCAGTACTTC,CASSLGSGLAPYEQYF
TRBV18,NA,TRBJ2-7,NA,TGTGCCAGCTCACCGGCTTCGGCATCAGCACGGGGGAGCGTCGAGCAGTACTTC,CASSPASASARGSVEQYF
TRBV18,TRBD2,TRBJ2-5,NA,TGTGCCAGCTCACCCCAGCCGCGGACTAGCGGGGGTGAGACCCAGTACTTC,CASSPQPRTSGGETQYF
TRBV5-1,TRBD1,TRBJ2-7,once,TGCGCCAGCAGCTTCAGACAGGGAACCTACGAGCAGTACTTC,CASSFRQGTYEQYF
TRBV6-2/TRBV6-3,NA,TRBJ2-1,NA,TGTGCCAGCAGTCAGGACTACTTTAGTAATGAGCAGTTCTTC,CASSQDYFSNEQFF
TRBV27,NA,TRBJ2-7,NA,TGTGCCAGCAGCTCAGGGATGGGCTACTACGAGCAGTACTTC,CASSSGMGYYEQYF
TRBV18,TRBD1,TRBJ2-7,NA,TGTGCCAGCTCACCGGGACAGGTGGTGGGGTACGAGCAGTACTTC,CASSPGQVVGYEQYF
TRBV29-1,TRBD2,TRBJ2-7,NA,TGCAGCGTAATAGCGGGAGGGAACTACGAGCAGTACTTC,CSVIAGGNYEQYF
TRBV12-2,NA,TRBJ2-7,NA,TGTGCAAGTCGCTTAAGACAGGGGCTCTACGAGCAGTACTTC,CASRLRQGLYEQYF
TRBV28,NA,TRBJ1-5,NA,TGTGCCAGCAGACCCTTGGACAGAAGCAATCAGCCCCAGCATTTT,CASRPLDRSNQPQHF
TRBV5-6,TRBD2,TRBJ2-7,NA,TGTGCCAGCAGCGATACTAAGGGACTAAAAAAATCCTACGAGCAGTACTTC,CASSDTKGLKKSYEQYF
TRBV18,TRBD1,TRBJ1-1,NA,TGTGCCAGCTCACCAAACAGGGGCGAAGTGTACACTGAAGCTTTCTTT,CASSPNRGEVYTEAFF
TRBV19,TRBD1,TRBJ1-1,NA,TGTGCCAGTAGCCACAGGGGGAACACTGAAGCTTTCTTT,CASSHRGNTEAFF
TRBV7-2,NA,TRBJ2-2,few,TGTGCCAGCAGCCGGGACTGGGACCGGGAGCTGTTTTTT,CASSRDWDRELFF
TRBV5-5,NA,TRBJ2-6,NA,TGTGCCAGCAGCTTGGGAGGGTTTGGGGCCAACGTCCTGACTTTC,CASSLGGFGANVLTF
TRBV6-5,NA,TRBJ1-5,once,TGTGCCAGCAGTTACAAAACAGGGTCTCGACCCCAGCATTTT,CASSYKTGSRPQHF
TRBV4-2,NA,TRBJ1-1,NA,TGTGCCAGCAGCCAAGATAGTGAAGCTTTCTTT,CASSQDSEAFF
TRBV21-1,NA,TRBJ1-6,NA,TGTGCCAGCAGTTTTTCCACAGGGCAGGCAAAGGCCTATAATTCACCCCTCCACTTT,CASSFSTGQAKAYNSPLHF
TRBV5-6,TRBD1,TRBJ1-5,NA,TGTGCCAGCAGCTCATCGGACAGGGGGCTTCTCAATCAGCCCCAGCATTTT,CASSSSDRGLLNQPQHF
TRBV6-6,NA,TRBJ2-7,NA,TGTGCCAGCAGTTACTCGGGGCCCGAGCAGTACTTC,CASSYSGPEQYF
TRBV19,NA,TRBJ2-7,NA,TGTGCCACGAGACTCCGCCCAGATTCATACGAGCAGTACTTC,CATRLRPDSYEQYF
TRBV10-3,NA,TRBJ1-2,NA,TGTGCCCCACAGGGTTGGGATGGCTACACCTTC,CAPQGWDGYTF